This TCR beta chain was recorded in a study of cytomegalovirus exposure and HLA in healthy donors (dated by TCRdb to the late 2010s). Notes on the research overall: A later analysis indicated that the 120 or so validation repertoires were generated on the platform also employed for the 600 to 750 repertoires of the first cohort. The study was designed to test whether signatures of past pathogen exposure could be identified by cataloging public T cell receptors. A separate validation cohort of approximately 130 different subjects was used in addition to the 666-subject first cohort. To predict cytomegalovirus infection status, the study brought together high-throughput TCR immunosequencing, statistical association of individual TCRs with disease status, and machine learning. General study outcomes and caveats: The classifier was reported to diagnose cytomegalovirus status with high specificity and sensitivity in both the original and validation cohorts. A later analysis found that TCRs clustered in the first cohort also tended to co-occur in the 120 or so validation repertoires, with 90% to 95% of cluster scores above 0. Most TCR sequences were observed very rarely across donors, whereas some public TCRs were present in many individuals. A few of the identified cytomegalovirus-associated TCR beta chains were confirmed in vitro to be specific for cytomegalovirus antigens. A later analysis had no HLA typing for the validation cohort, so co-occurrence there was scored across all 120 or so repertoires. The study gave a list of 150 to 200 TCR beta chains associated with cytomegalovirus. The authors suggested that the approach could potentially be generalized to other disease states and immunological phenotypes.

The donors belonged to the validation cohort of about 120 subjects, which was separate from the roughly 700-subject first cohort. A remark on this clone: Its cognate antigen has yet to be identified. The sample holds no much larger clone one base away, and base qualities are not on file.

The library was generated by the immunoSEQ multiplex PCR assay. On the authors' methods: A statistical classification framework was built for diagnosing cytomegalovirus status from the catalog of TCR beta chain sequences. TCRdb's version of the immuneACCESS table is confined to in-frame rearrangements and falls short of the full clone set. An unresolved V gene accounts for under half of the shortfall where checked; the remainder is of unknown origin. V and J calls and clone size are those listed in that table; D and trimming were worked out from the DNA. The sample yields 82,000 or so clones; approximately 95% were counted once. 0.55% to 0.75% of the sample is in the top ten clones. The CDR3, cysteine through phenylalanine, is 14 amino acids long. Of the read, only the CDR3 DNA is kept; its 42 bases are in frame from base 1. The germline V gene supplies CDR1 SGHTA and CDR2 FQGNSA. Trimming at the junction amounts to 5 bases on V and 2 bases on J, and the germline ends lie 10 bases apart.

The chain uses TRBV7-2 and TRBJ2-1; TRBD1 might be the D gene, on 5 matching bases. The sample was PBMCs. The clonotype originates from a woman aged 18 to 35 in good health and CMV-seronegative. Read as DNA, the sequence is TGTGCCAGCAGCCCTCTGACAGCCTACAATGAGCAGTTCTTC. Its translation reads: CASSPLTAYNEQFF.